This T cell receptor (beta chain) appears in the sequencing data of a study of shared T cell receptors in the human thymus. The CDR3 has 15 residues. The V and J ends lost 1 base and 5 bases respectively, with 15 bases between them. Germline loops: CDR1 SGHNT, CDR2 YENEEA. Libraries were prepared by immunoSEQ multiplex PCR; TCRdb keeps only in-frame clonotypes and omits some of them. The repertoire includes hundreds of thousands of clones, around 78% of them detected once, and less than 0.015% sits in the top ten. The sample also formed part of further work on human thymus T cells. As that study records: Corrective cardiac surgery supplied the resected thymus tissue.

The J gene is TRBJ2-7, the V gene TRBV11-3, with a tentative D call TRBD2 (5 bases). The clonotype was recovered from a boy in the first two years of life with a congenital heart defect. The sequenced material came from thymocytes. The DNA for the CDR3 is TGTGCCAGCAGCTTAGTCTGGGAGCGTTCCGACGAGCAGTACTTC. Encoded protein: CASSLVWERSDEQYF.